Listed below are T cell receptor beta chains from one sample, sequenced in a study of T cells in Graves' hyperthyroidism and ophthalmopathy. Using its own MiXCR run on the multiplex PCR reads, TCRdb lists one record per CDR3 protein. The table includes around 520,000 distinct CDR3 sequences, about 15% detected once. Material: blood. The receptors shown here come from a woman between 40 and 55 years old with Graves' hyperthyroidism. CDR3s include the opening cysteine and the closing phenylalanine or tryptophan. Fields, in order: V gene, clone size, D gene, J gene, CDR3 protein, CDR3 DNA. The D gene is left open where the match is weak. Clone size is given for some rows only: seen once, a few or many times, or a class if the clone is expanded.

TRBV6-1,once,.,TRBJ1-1,CASSVKSNTEAFF,TGTGCCAGCAGTGTAAAATCGAACACTGAAGCTTTCTTT
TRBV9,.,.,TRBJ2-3,CASSVIQDSTQYF,TGTGCCAGCAGCGTAATTCAGGACAGCACGCAGTATTTT
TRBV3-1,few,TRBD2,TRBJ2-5,CASGSGGGTQYF,TGTGCCAGCGGGTCGGGGGGAGGGACCCAGTACTTC
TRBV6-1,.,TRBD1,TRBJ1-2,CASSSPTGEGYTF,TGTGCCAGCAGTTCCCCGACAGGGGAAGGCTACACCTTC
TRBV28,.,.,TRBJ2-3,CASSLYGGRTDTQYF,TGTGCCAGCAGTTTATATGGAGGCCGGACAGATACGCAGTATTTT
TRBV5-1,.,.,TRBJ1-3,CASSLEGRAGNTIYF,TGCGCCAGCAGCTTGGAGGGAAGGGCTGGAAACACCATATATTTT
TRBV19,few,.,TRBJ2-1,CASSIAVVHNEQFF,TGTGCCAGTAGTATCGCGGTTGTCCACAATGAGCAGTTCTTC
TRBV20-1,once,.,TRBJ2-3,CSARDGTATDTQYF,TGCAGTGCTAGAGATGGAACAGCCACAGATACGCAGTATTTT
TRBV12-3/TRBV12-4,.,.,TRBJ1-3,CASTIPKGVFTSGNTIYF,TGTGCCAGCACCATCCCGAAGGGCGTCTTCACTTCTGGAAACACCATATATTTT
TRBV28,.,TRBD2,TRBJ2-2,CASSPGLAGVGELFF,TGTGCCAGCAGTCCGGGACTAGCGGGTGTCGGGGAGCTGTTTTTT
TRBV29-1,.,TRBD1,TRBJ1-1,CSTTGGGNTEAFF,TGCAGCACAACAGGGGGCGGGAACACTGAAGCTTTCTTT
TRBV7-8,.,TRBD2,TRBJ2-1,CASNRRGTSVYNEQFF,TGTGCCAGCAACCGCCGTGGGACTAGCGTCTACAATGAGCAGTTCTTC
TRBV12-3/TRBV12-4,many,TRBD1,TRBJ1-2,CASRQLGQGGGYGYTF,TGTGCCAGCAGACAATTGGGACAGGGGGGTGGATATGGCTACACCTTC
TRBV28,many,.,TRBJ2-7,CASSPSQGAGPYEQYF,TGTGCCAGCAGTCCGTCCCAGGGTGCCGGTCCATACGAGCAGTACTTC
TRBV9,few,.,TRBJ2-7,CASSVGVGDIYEQYF,TGTGCCAGCAGCGTAGGGGTGGGAGACATCTACGAGCAGTACTTC
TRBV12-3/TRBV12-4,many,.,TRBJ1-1,CASSFGVTEAFF,TGTGCCAGCAGTTTTGGGGTCACTGAAGCTTTCTTT
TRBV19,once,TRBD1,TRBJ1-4,CASSPGTGTATNEKLFF,TGTGCCAGTAGCCCCGGGACAGGGACCGCAACTAATGAAAAACTGTTTTTT
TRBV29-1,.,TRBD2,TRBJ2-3,CTPRLAGTDTQYF,TGCACCCCCAGACTAGCGGGCACAGATACGCAGTATTTT
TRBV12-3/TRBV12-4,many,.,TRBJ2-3,CASSLATGYTDTQYF,TGTGCCAGCAGTCTCGCGACAGGATACACAGATACGCAGTATTTT
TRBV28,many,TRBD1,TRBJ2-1,CASSRAGTEVYEQFF,TGTGCCAGCAGTCGGGCCGGGACAGAGGTTTATGAGCAGTTCTTC
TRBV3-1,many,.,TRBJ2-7,CASSLAGLSSYEQYF,TGTGCCAGCAGCCTCGCTGGGCTGAGCTCCTACGAGCAGTACTTC
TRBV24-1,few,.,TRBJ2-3,CATQADGTTNTQYF,TGTGCCACCCAAGCCGACGGGACCACCAATACGCAGTATTTT
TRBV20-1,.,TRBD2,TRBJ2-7,CSASWGGSYEQYF,TGCAGTGCCTCATGGGGGGGCTCCTACGAGCAGTACTTC
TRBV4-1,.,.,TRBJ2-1,CASSQGLLLRTTESYNEQFF,TGCGCCAGCAGCCAAGGTCTCTTATTGCGAACCACCGAAAGCTACAATGAGCAGTTCTTC
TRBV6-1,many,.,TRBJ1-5,CASSEVGRAGQPQHF,TGTGCCAGCAGTGAAGTTGGCAGGGCGGGTCAGCCCCAGCATTTT
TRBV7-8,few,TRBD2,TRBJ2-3,CASSGRLAGSTQYF,TGTGCCAGCAGCGGGCGACTAGCGGGAAGTACGCAGTATTTT
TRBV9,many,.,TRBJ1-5,CASSTGDSLNQPQHF,TGTGCCAGCAGCACGGGAGACAGCCTGAATCAGCCCCAGCATTTT